What follows are 25 T cell receptor beta chains derived from one specimen sequenced in a study of cytomegalovirus exposure and HLA in healthy donors. 13 Jbeta primers and 60 Vbeta primers were used for the PCR. Libraries were prepared by immunoSEQ multiplex PCR; TCRdb keeps only in-frame clonotypes and omits some of them. The sample shows around 150,000 clones, 75% to 85% of them seen only once. Sample: PBMCs. Receptors originate from a male donor in good health and CMV-seronegative.

This clone appeared a single time. V and J are TRBV19 and TRBJ2-3; a weak D match, TRBD2 (6 bases). The CDR3 contains 15 residues. Germline V gene sequence: CDR1 LNHDA, CDR2 SQIVND (reference sequence). V gave up 4 bases and J gave up 1 base, with 12 bases separating them. The CDR3 region is CASSTGRRGTDTQYF. Written as DNA, the CDR3 is TGTGCCAGTAGTACGGGGAGGAGAGGCACAGATACGCAGTATTTT.

The CDR3 loop is CAWRVPGNYGYTF. CDR3 bases: TGTGCCTGGAGAGTGCCGGGGAACTATGGCTACACCTTC. The chain carries TRBV30 and TRBJ1-2; D is undetermined. The CDR3 runs 13 residues. Germline CDR1 is GTSNPN and CDR2 is SVGIG (reference sequence). Trimming shortened V by 3 bases and J by 2 bases, and 10 bases separated the two germline ends.

This clone appeared a single time. The chain uses TRBV9 and TRBJ2-3; D is possibly TRBD2 (5 bases). V lost 1 base and J 2 bases, leaving 11 bases between the germline ends. This CDR3 is 15 amino acids long. The germline CDR1 and CDR2 sequences are SGDLS and YYNGEE. The DNA for the CDR3 is TGTGCCAGCAGCGTAACCGGGGAACCCACAGATACGCAGTATTTT. This gives the protein CASSVTGEPTDTQYF.

This clone was observed a handful of times. V is TRBV11-3 and J is TRBJ2-5; D is possibly TRBD1 (6 bases). The ends were cut back, 1 base at V and 5 bases at J, with 11 bases in the middle. This CDR3 is 14 amino acids long. Germline V lookup: CDR1 SGHNT, CDR2 YENEEA. The CDR3 DNA sequence: TGTGCCAGCAGCTTAGTGGACAGTCAGGAGACCCAGTACTTC. Translating gives CASSLVDSQETQYF.

This chain uses TRBV7-9 with TRBJ2-7, with TRBD2 matching over 10 bases. The CDR3 totals 15 residues. Germline loops: CDR1 SEHNR, CDR2 FQNEAQ (reference sequence). With V trimmed by 5 bases and J by 4 bases, 8 bases remained unmatched. The CDR3 sequence: CASSLSGGASYEQYF. As DNA, the CDR3 is TGTGCCAGCAGCCTGAGCGGGGGGGCCTCTTACGAGCAGTACTTC.

As for this clone: The same CDR3 arises from other DNA sequences in this sample as well. This chain uses TRBV5-1 with TRBJ2-3; D possibly corresponds to TRBD2 (5 bases). CDR1 is SGHRS and CDR2 is YFSETQ in the germline V gene. CDR3 size: 14 residues. The ends were cut back, 0 bases at V and 2 bases at J, with 7 bases in the middle. Here the CDR3 reads CASSLERDTDTQYF. DNA of the CDR3: TGCGCCAGCAGCTTGGAACGGGACACAGATACGCAGTATTTT.

The rearrangement links TRBV11-3 to TRBJ1-4, with D possibly matching TRBD1 (6 bases). With 1 base removed from V and 4 bases from J, the gap between germline ends came to 13 bases. Germline V gene data show CDR1 as SGHNT and CDR2 as YENEEA. The CDR3 contains 16 residues. The CDR3: CASSLGLDSSNEKLFF. The DNA for the CDR3 is TGTGCCAGCAGCTTAGGTCTGGACAGTAGTAATGAAAAACTGTTTTTT.

V usage is TRBV30 and J usage is TRBJ1-2; possibly TRBD1 for D (5 bases). CDR1 is GTSNPN, CDR2 SVGIG, per germline (reference sequence). This CDR3 is 13 amino acids long. V was trimmed by 2 bases and J by 6 bases, leaving 13 bases between them. The CDR3 nucleotides are TGTGCCTGGAGTACTTTGGGGCCCCATGGCTACACCTTC. Translating it yields CAWSTLGPHGYTF.

The chain couples TRBV21-1 to TRBJ1-2; TRBD1, the D gene given by the table, was not confirmed from the DNA. TRBV21-1 represents a pseudogene. CDR3 length equals 21 residues. CDR3 DNA: TGTGCCAGCAGCTCTCCCGGGACAGGGTGTGGAACTGGGTGCGAACTGTATGGCTACACCTTC. This gives the protein CASSSPGTGCGTGCELYGYTF.

V gene TRBV9 combines with J gene TRBJ1-1; D unclear. Between the trimmed V and J ends, which lost 3 bases and 2 bases, there was a span of 11 bases. The CDR3 covers 14 residues. Germline-derived CDR1 and CDR2 are SGDLS and YYNGEE. CDR3 DNA sequence: TGTGCCAGCAGCGCCGAGGGTTTAAACACTGAAGCTTTCTTT. It encodes CASSAEGLNTEAFF.

This clone was observed once. This chain connects TRBV5-1 to TRBJ2-3; 8 positions agree with TRBD2. Germline CDR1 and CDR2: SGHRS and YFSETQ. J gave up 2 bases and V 5 bases, and 4 bases lay outside the gene matches. The length of the CDR3 is 14 residues. The CDR3 loop reads CASRGGGYTDTQYF. The CDR3, as DNA: TGCGCCAGCAGGGGCGGGGGGTACACAGATACGCAGTATTTT.

The gene calls are TRBV5-4 and TRBJ1-1, with D perhaps TRBD1 (5 bases). Germline values: CDR1 SGHNT, CDR2 YYREEE (reference sequence). Trimming pared 7 bases from V and 2 bases from J, leaving 15 bases between. The length of the CDR3 is 14 residues. The CDR3: CASPGGGLNTEAFF. The CDR3 DNA is TGTGCCAGCCCCGGGGGTGGGCTTAACACTGAAGCTTTCTTT. Filled out from reference TRBV5-4 and TRBJ1-1, the complete variable domain reads ETGVTQSPTHLIKTRGQQVTLRCSSQSGHNTVSWYQQALGQGPQFIFQYYREEENGRGNFPPRFSGLQFPNYSSELNVNALELDDSALYLCASPGGGLNTEAFFGQGTRLTVV.

This clone came up once. The chain uses TRBV27 and TRBJ2-3; D not certain. CDR3 length: 14 amino acids. Trimming stripped 1 base from V and 0 bases from J, with 5 bases between. Germline V lookup: CDR1 MNHEY, CDR2 SMNVEV (reference sequence). As DNA, the CDR3 is TGTGCCAGCAGTTTATACAAGAGCACAGATACGCAGTATTTT. This sequence encodes CASSLYKSTDTQYF.

The CDR3 coding sequence is TGTGCCAGCAGCTTAGGGGAGCGGGGGGGCCAAGAGACCCAGTACTTC. Translating gives CASSLGERGGQETQYF. V is TRBV11-3 and J is TRBJ2-5; 10 nucleotides align to TRBD2. The CDR3 covers 16 residues. Germline CDR1 reads SGHNT; CDR2 reads YENEEA. The ends lost 1 base at V and 1 base at J; junction bases unmatched: 3.

The J gene is TRBJ2-1, the V gene TRBV9; the D gene is possibly TRBD2 (6 bases). Germline CDR1 is SGDLS and CDR2 is YYNGEE. The germline V and J ends were trimmed by 3 bases and 6 bases, with 7 bases remaining between them. The CDR3 is 12 residues long. CDR3 loop: CASSATSNEQFF. CDR3 sequence (DNA): TGTGCCAGCAGCGCGACTAGCAATGAGCAGTTCTTC. Full variable domain (missing parts from reference TRBV9 and TRBJ2-1): DSGVTQTPKHLITATGQRVTLRCSPRSGDLSVYWYQQSLDQGLQFLIQYYNGEERAKGNILERFSAQQFPDLHSELNLSSLELGDSALYFCASSATSNEQFFGPGTRLTVL.

This clone was seen once. V usage is TRBV19 and J usage is TRBJ1-6; 9 bases line up with TRBD1. V shed 4 bases and J 4 bases; nucleotides not matched to a gene: 11. The CDR3 has 18 residues. Germline V CDR1 and CDR2: LNHDA, SQIVND (reference sequence). CDR3: CASSTITGGGQYNSPLHF. The CDR3 coding sequence is TGTGCCAGTAGTACTATAACAGGGGGCGGACAATATAATTCACCCCTCCACTTT.

The chain is built from TRBV27 and TRBJ2-5; possible D gene TRBD2, 6 bases. The CDR3 is 15 amino acids. Germline V gene sequence: CDR1 MNHEY, CDR2 SMNVEV (reference sequence). The ends were cut back, 3 bases at V and 3 bases at J, with 14 bases in the middle. CDR3 loop: CASSFSAGMKETQYF. The CDR3 bases are TGTGCCAGCAGTTTCTCCGCGGGGATGAAAGAGACCCAGTACTTC.

CDR3 loop: CASSLAAGGEIPFTDTQYF. CDR3 bases: TGTGCCAGCAGCTTAGCAGCCGGGGGGGAAATTCCCTTCACAGATACGCAGTATTTT. The chain recombines TRBV7-6 with TRBJ2-3; 8 nucleotides align to TRBD2. The CDR3 is 19 residues long. The V gene's germline CDR1 is SGHVS and CDR2 FNYEAQ. Germline trimming cut 0 bases from V and 2 bases from J; bases unmatched to any gene: 13.

The rearrangement uses TRBV6-1 and TRBJ2-7; no reliable D call. CDR1 is MNHNS and CDR2 is SASEGT in the germline V gene. The CDR3 is 13 amino acids. Deletions cut 1 base from V and 3 bases from J, with 7 bases between. The CDR3 DNA reads TGTGCCAGCAGTGAAGGAGCGAACTACGAGCAGTACTTC. It specifies CASSEGANYEQYF.

The V gene is TRBV5-6, the J gene TRBJ1-2; 7 positions agree with TRBD1. The CDR3 has 14 amino acids. The J segment lost 6 bases and the V segment lost 4 bases, leaving 9 bases of the junction unmatched. CDR1 and CDR2 (germline): SGHDT, YYEEEE. DNA of the CDR3: TGTGCCAGCAGCGAGATTACAGGGGACAATGGCTACACCTTC. Translated: CASSEITGDNGYTF.

The chain is built from TRBV7-9 and TRBJ2-1, with TRBD1 matching 8 bases. Germline V lookup: CDR1 SEHNR, CDR2 FQNEAQ (reference sequence). The V and J ends lost 5 bases and 9 bases, in that order; junction bases with no gene match: 3. The CDR3 covers 12 residues. CDR3 DNA: TGTGCCAGCAGCGGACAGGGACCTGAGCAGTTCTTC. Translating gives CASSGQGPEQFF.

V gene TRBV6-1 combines with J gene TRBJ2-1; 9 bases match TRBD1. This CDR3 is 15 amino acids long. Trimming removed 5 bases from V and 0 bases from J; junction bases left unmatched: 2. Per the germline V gene, CDR1 is MNHNS and CDR2 is SASEGT. This CDR3 is CASSRQGGSYNEQFF. The DNA of the CDR3 is TGTGCCAGCAGTCGACAGGGGGGCTCCTACAATGAGCAGTTCTTC.

The chain combines TRBV5-4 with TRBJ2-3; 7 bases align to TRBD2. V lost 4 bases, J lost 5 bases, and 13 bases stayed unmatched. This CDR3 region has 16 residues. Per the germline V gene, CDR1 is SGHNT and CDR2 is YYREEE (reference sequence). CDR3 bases: TGTGCCAGCAGCCCACGCCGGGACCGCGGGAGAGATACGCAGTATTTT. Its protein product is CASSPRRDRGRDTQYF.

The V gene is TRBV18, the J gene TRBJ2-2; TRBD2 aligns across 9 bases. CDR3 length equals 16 residues. CDR1 and CDR2 (germline): KGHSH, LQKENI. V was pared by 4 bases and J by 4 bases, with 7 bases of the junction left unmatched. CDR3: CASSQLAGSGTGELFF. The DNA for the CDR3 is TGTGCCAGCTCACAACTAGCGGGCTCGGGCACCGGGGAGCTGTTTTTT.

The chain couples TRBV7-9 to TRBJ2-3; tentative D call: TRBD1 (7 bases). Trimming removed 5 bases at V and 5 bases at J, with 17 bases between. Germline V lookup: CDR1 SEHNR, CDR2 FQNEAQ (reference sequence). The CDR3 is 15 residues long. The CDR3 nucleotides are TGTGCCAGCAGCCCCCGGGGGCCAGGGGGAGATACGCAGTATTTT. Amino acids: CASSPRGPGGDTQYF.